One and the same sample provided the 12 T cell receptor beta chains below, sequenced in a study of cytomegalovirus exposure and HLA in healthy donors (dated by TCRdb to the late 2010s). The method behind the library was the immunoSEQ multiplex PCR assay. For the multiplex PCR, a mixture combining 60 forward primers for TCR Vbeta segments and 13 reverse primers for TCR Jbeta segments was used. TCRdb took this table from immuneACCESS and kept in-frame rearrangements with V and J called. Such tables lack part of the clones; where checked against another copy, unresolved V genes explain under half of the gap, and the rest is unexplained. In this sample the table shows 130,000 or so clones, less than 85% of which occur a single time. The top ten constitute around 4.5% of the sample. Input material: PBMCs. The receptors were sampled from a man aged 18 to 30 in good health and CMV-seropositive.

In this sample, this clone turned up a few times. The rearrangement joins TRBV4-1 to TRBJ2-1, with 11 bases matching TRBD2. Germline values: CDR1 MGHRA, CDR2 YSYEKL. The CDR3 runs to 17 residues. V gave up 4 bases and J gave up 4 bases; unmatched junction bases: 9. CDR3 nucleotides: TGCGCCAGCAGCCTAAGGGGAACTAGCGGGGGTTACAATGAGCAGTTCTTC. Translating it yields CASSLRGTSGGYNEQFF.

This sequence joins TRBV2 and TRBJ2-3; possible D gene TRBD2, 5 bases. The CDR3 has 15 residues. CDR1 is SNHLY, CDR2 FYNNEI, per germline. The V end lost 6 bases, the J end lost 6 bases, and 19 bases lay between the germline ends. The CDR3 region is CASSTGRGFVDTQYF. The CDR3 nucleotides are TGTGCCAGCAGCACCGGCCGGGGATTCGTGGATACGCAGTATTTT.

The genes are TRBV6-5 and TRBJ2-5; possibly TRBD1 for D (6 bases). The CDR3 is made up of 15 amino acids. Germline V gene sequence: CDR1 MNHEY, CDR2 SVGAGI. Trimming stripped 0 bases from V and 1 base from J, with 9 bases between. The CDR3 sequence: CASSYSKGVQETQYF. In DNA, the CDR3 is TGTGCCAGCAGTTACTCGAAGGGGGTCCAAGAGACCCAGTACTTC.

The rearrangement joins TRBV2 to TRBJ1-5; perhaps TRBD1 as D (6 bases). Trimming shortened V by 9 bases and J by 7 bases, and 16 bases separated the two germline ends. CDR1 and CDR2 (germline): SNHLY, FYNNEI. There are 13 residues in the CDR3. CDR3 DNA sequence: TGTGCCAGTAACAGGGAGACAGAGCAGCCCCAGCATTTT. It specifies CASNRETEQPQHF.

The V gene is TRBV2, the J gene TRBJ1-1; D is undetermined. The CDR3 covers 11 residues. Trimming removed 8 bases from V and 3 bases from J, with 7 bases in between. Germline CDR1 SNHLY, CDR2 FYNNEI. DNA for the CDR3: TGTGCCAGCGGAGGGCACACTGAAGCTTTCTTT. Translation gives CASGGHTEAFF.

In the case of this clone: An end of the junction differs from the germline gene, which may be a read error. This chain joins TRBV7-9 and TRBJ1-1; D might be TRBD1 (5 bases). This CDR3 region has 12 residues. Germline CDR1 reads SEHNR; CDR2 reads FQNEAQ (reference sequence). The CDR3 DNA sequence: TGTTCCAGCAGCTTAGGGGCTCCAAAAGCTTTCTTT. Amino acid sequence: CSSSLGAPKAFF. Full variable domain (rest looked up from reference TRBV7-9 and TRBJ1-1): DTGVSQNPRHKITKRGQNVTFRCDPISEHNRLYWYRQTLGQGPEFLTYFQNEAQLEKSRLLSDRFSAERPKGSFSTLEIQRTEQGDSAMYLCSSSLGAPKAFFGQGTRLTVV.

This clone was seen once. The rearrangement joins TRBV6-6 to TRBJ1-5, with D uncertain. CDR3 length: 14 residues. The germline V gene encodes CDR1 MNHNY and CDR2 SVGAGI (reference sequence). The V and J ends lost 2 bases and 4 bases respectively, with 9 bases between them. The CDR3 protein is CASSYRPQNQPQHF. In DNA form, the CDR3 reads TGTGCCAGCAGTTACCGCCCCCAGAATCAGCCCCAGCATTTT.

The CDR3 coding sequence is TGTGCCAGCAGCTTACGGCAGGGCCCCTACGAGCAGTACTTC. Its protein is CASSLRQGPYEQYF. The genes are TRBV7-9 and TRBJ2-7, with a tentative D call TRBD1 (5 bases). This CDR3 has 14 residues. Germline V CDR1 and CDR2: SEHNR, FQNEAQ (reference sequence). V was clipped by 2 bases and J by 2 bases, with 10 bases between them.

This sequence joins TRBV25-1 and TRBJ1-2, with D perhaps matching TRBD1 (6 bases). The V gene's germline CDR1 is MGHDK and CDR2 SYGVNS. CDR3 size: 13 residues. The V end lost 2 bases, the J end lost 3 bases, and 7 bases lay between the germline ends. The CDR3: CASSERQDYGYTF. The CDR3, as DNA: TGTGCCAGCAGTGAACGACAGGACTATGGCTACACCTTC.

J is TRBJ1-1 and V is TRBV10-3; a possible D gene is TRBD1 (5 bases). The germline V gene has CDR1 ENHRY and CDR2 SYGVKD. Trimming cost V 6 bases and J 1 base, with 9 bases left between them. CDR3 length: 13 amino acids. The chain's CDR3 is CAISPTGNTEAFF. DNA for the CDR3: TGTGCCATCAGCCCAACAGGGAACACTGAAGCTTTCTTT.

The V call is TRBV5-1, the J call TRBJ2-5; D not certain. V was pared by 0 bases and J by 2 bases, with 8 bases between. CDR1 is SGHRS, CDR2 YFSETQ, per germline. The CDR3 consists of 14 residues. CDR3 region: CASSLVPTQETQYF. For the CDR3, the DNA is TGCGCCAGCAGCTTGGTTCCCACACAAGAGACCCAGTACTTC.

The CDR3 loop reads CASSPREEGREVETQYF. The CDR3 DNA follows: TGCGCCAGCAGCCCCCGGGAGGAGGGCCGCGAGGTCGAGACCCAGTACTTC. The chain employs TRBV4-3 and TRBJ2-5, with 7 nucleotides matching TRBD2. The CDR3 totals 17 residues. With V trimmed by 4 bases and J by 5 bases, 16 bases remained unmatched. CDR1 and CDR2 from the germline V gene are LGHNA and YSLEER.